Each of the 20 T cell receptor beta chains below was sequenced from the same sample in a study of blood T cell repertoires in COVID-19. Clones were read by immunoSEQ multiplex PCR, and TCRdb kept only the in-frame ones, dropping some. This sample has some 310,000 clones, with around 90% found just once. The sequencing input was peripheral blood. These TCRs come from a man in his forties or fifties with active or convalescent COVID-19.

The rearrangement links TRBV27 to TRBJ1-2; the match to TRBD1 covers 12 bases. The CDR3 runs 17 residues. Germline trimming cut 5 bases from V and 0 bases from J; bases unmatched to any gene: 7. Germline loops: CDR1 MNHEY, CDR2 SMNVEV (reference sequence). The CDR3 protein is CASSPTGQGAANYGYTF. CDR3 DNA sequence: TGTGCCAGCAGTCCCACGGGACAGGGGGCAGCTAACTATGGCTACACCTTC.

This sequence joins TRBV2 and TRBJ1-6, with D maybe TRBD1 (6 bases). Trimming removed 10 bases from V and 7 bases from J, with 14 bases in between. Germline values: CDR1 SNHLY, CDR2 FYNNEI. The CDR3 spans 13 residues. The chain's CDR3 is CATFGTPNSPLHF. CDR3 DNA: TGTGCCACCTTCGGGACACCGAATTCACCCCTCCACTTT.

In DNA, the CDR3 is TGTGCCAGCAGCCAGGATCTAGTAACCTACGAGCAGTACTTC. Translation: CASSQDLVTYEQYF. V is TRBV3-1 (or the pseudogene TRBV3-2) and J is TRBJ2-7; no firm D call. V was cut by 3 bases and J by 2 bases, with 11 bases left in between. Germline V lookup: CDR1 LGHDT, CDR2 YNNKEL (reference sequence). The CDR3 is 14 amino acids.

V is TRBV18 and J is TRBJ2-1, with TRBD1 matching 9 bases. Germline values: CDR1 KGHSH, CDR2 LQKENI. This CDR3 comprises 13 residues. After removal of 4 bases from V and 15 bases from J, the junction contained 10 bases not matched to a gene. In DNA, the CDR3 is TGTGCCAGCTCACGGGACAGGGCCGAGGCCACGTTCTTC. Amino acid sequence: CASSRDRAEATFF.

V and J are TRBV5-1 and TRBJ2-1, with 10 bases lining up with TRBD1. This CDR3 is 16 amino acids long. The V and J ends lost 4 bases and 4 bases, in that order; junction bases with no gene match: 8. CDR1 and CDR2 from the germline V gene are SGHRS and YFSETQ. DNA for the CDR3: TGCGCCAGCAGCCGTGGACAGGGGGGTAGATACAATGAGCAGTTCTTC. It translates to CASSRGQGGRYNEQFF.

The rearrangement links TRBV6-5 to TRBJ1-2; tentatively, D is TRBD1 (6 bases). The V end was cut by 4 bases, the J end by 2 bases, with 14 bases between. The V gene's germline CDR1 is MNHEY and CDR2 SVGAGI. There are 15 residues in the CDR3. The CDR3 reads CASSLDRWPNYGYTF. The DNA of the CDR3 is TGTGCCAGCAGTTTAGACAGGTGGCCCAACTATGGCTACACCTTC.

In this sample, this clone turned up once. This chain links TRBV19 with TRBJ2-6; 8 bases align to TRBD1. Germline CDR1 LNHDA, CDR2 SQIVND (reference sequence). With V trimmed by 8 bases and J by 0 bases, 3 bases remained unmatched. This CDR3 is 15 amino acids long. The CDR3 region has the DNA TGTGCCAGTGGGGACAGGCCCTCTGGGGCCAACGTCCTGACTTTC. Encoded protein: CASGDRPSGANVLTF.

This rearrangement joins TRBV6-5 to TRBJ1-1, with D uncertain. Germline CDR1 MNHEY, CDR2 SVGAGI. The CDR3 length is 15 residues. The V end was cut by 2 bases, the J end by 1 base, with 11 bases between. The CDR3 nucleotides read TGTGCCAGCAGTTACAAGGCGGAGGGGAACACTGAAGCTTTCTTT. Its translation is CASSYKAEGNTEAFF.

This sequence joins TRBV18 and TRBJ1-6, with D possibly matching TRBD1 (5 bases). V was pared by 8 bases and J by 7 bases, with 12 bases between. This CDR3 contains 13 residues. Per the germline V gene, CDR1 is KGHSH and CDR2 is LQKENI. CDR3 region: CASTGDLNSPLHF. The CDR3 DNA follows: TGTGCCAGCACAGGCGATCTGAATTCACCCCTCCACTTT.

The J gene is TRBJ2-1, the V gene TRBV14; D is possibly TRBD2 (5 bases). V dropped 4 bases and J dropped 8 bases, with 12 bases sitting between them. This CDR3 spans 13 amino acids. Germline V gene sequence: CDR1 SGHDN, CDR2 FVKESK. Here the CDR3 reads CASSPYEGDEQFF. In DNA, the CDR3 is TGTGCCAGCAGCCCCTATGAGGGCGATGAGCAGTTCTTC.

The chain employs TRBV6-5 and TRBJ2-3; 9 bases agree with TRBD1. The trim removed 0 bases at V and 0 bases at J, leaving 1 base unmatched. Per germline, CDR1 MNHEY and CDR2 SVGAGI. This CDR3 has 16 amino acids. This CDR3 is CASSYSGQGSTDTQYF. As DNA, the CDR3 is TGTGCCAGCAGTTACTCAGGACAGGGGAGCACAGATACGCAGTATTTT.

This clone was detected only once. The rearrangement uses TRBV11-2 and TRBJ2-5; 7 positions match TRBD2. The germline V gene has CDR1 SGHAT and CDR2 FQNNGV. This CDR3 spans 16 amino acids. Losses at the gene ends were 5 bases for V and 2 bases for J; bases not matched to a gene: 11. CDR3 sequence (DNA): TGTGCCAGCAGCCGAACGGCCCGGGGAGGGCAAGAGACCCAGTACTTC. This gives the protein CASSRTARGGQETQYF.

The chain couples TRBV9 to TRBJ2-5; 9 nucleotides agree with TRBD1. The CDR3 extends over 16 amino acids. The ends lost 4 bases at V and 5 bases at J; junction bases unmatched: 12. In germline, CDR1 is SGDLS, CDR2 YYNGEE. CDR3 DNA: TGTGCCAGCAGCCTGGGACAGGGCTTATCCCGGGAGACCCAGTACTTC. This codes for CASSLGQGLSRETQYF.

This chain links TRBV18 with TRBJ1-5; D gene unclear. Trimming pared 3 bases from V and 2 bases from J, leaving 11 bases between. The CDR3 has 15 residues. Germline V gene data show CDR1 as KGHSH and CDR2 as LQKENI. The CDR3 coding sequence is TGTGCCAGCTCACCCAGGAGGGTACGCAATCAGCCCCAGCATTTT. This translates into CASSPRRVRNQPQHF.

The CDR3 coding sequence is TGTGCCAGCAGTCTAGTCGGGGGGCTAAGTAATGAGCAGTTCTTC. This codes for CASSLVGGLSNEQFF. The rearrangement uses TRBV6-5 and TRBJ2-1, with a tentative D call TRBD2 (7 bases). V gave up 5 bases and J gave up 7 bases, with 18 bases separating them. Germline-derived CDR1 and CDR2 are MNHEY and SVGAGI. The CDR3 sequence is 15 residues long.

The rearrangement joins TRBV2 to TRBJ2-7; a weak D match, TRBD1 (6 bases). CDR3 length: 13 amino acids. The V end was cut by 7 bases, the J end by 5 bases, with 15 bases between. Germline V gene sequence: CDR1 SNHLY, CDR2 FYNNEI. The CDR3 DNA reads TGTGCCAGCACCGCTTCAGGGGTCCACGAGCAGTACTTC. Encoded protein: CASTASGVHEQYF. The whole variable domain, remainder taken from reference TRBV2 and TRBJ2-7, is EPEVTQTPSHQVTQMGQEVILRCVPISNHLYFYWYRQILGQKVEFLVSFYNNEISEKSEIFDDQFSVERPDGSNFTLKIRSTKLEDSAMYFCASTASGVHEQYFGPGTRLTVT.

V is TRBV20-1 and J is TRBJ1-1, with D maybe TRBD1 (6 bases). This CDR3 comprises 14 residues. The germline V and J ends were trimmed by 3 bases and 1 base, with 12 bases remaining between them. The germline gives CDR1 DFQATT, CDR2 SNEGSKA (reference sequence). DNA of the CDR3: TGCAGTGCTAGTGGATCAGGGGAGAACACTGAAGCTTTCTTT. It is translated as CSASGSGENTEAFF.

The V and J genes are TRBV6-1 and TRBJ1-2, with D unresolved. The CDR3 runs to 13 residues. CDR1 and CDR2 from the germline V gene are MNHNS and SASEGT. Deletions cut 1 base from V and 7 bases from J, with 10 bases between. The CDR3 nucleotides are TGTGCCAGCAGTGAAGTAATCGCGGGTGGCTACACCTTC. Amino acid sequence: CASSEVIAGGYTF.

CDR3 sequence: CASSQVQGPSGANVLTF. The DNA of the CDR3 is TGTGCCAGCAGCCAAGTACAGGGCCCCTCTGGGGCCAACGTCCTGACTTTC. The chain employs TRBV4-2 and TRBJ2-6, with D maybe TRBD1 (6 bases). Germline CDR1 reads LGHNA; CDR2 reads YNFKEQ. The CDR3 spans 17 residues. Trimming took off 1 base at V and 0 bases at J, with 10 bases between the two ends.

This clone has only a few counts. V usage is TRBV10-3 and J usage is TRBJ2-7, with TRBD1 matching 7 bases. The germline V gene has CDR1 ENHRY and CDR2 SYGVKD. The V and J ends lost 2 bases and 5 bases, in that order; junction bases with no gene match: 6. The CDR3 consists of 14 residues. CDR3 nucleotide sequence: TGTGCCATCAGTGAGAGGCAGGGACAGCACGAGCAGTACTTC. Its protein is CAISERQGQHEQYF.